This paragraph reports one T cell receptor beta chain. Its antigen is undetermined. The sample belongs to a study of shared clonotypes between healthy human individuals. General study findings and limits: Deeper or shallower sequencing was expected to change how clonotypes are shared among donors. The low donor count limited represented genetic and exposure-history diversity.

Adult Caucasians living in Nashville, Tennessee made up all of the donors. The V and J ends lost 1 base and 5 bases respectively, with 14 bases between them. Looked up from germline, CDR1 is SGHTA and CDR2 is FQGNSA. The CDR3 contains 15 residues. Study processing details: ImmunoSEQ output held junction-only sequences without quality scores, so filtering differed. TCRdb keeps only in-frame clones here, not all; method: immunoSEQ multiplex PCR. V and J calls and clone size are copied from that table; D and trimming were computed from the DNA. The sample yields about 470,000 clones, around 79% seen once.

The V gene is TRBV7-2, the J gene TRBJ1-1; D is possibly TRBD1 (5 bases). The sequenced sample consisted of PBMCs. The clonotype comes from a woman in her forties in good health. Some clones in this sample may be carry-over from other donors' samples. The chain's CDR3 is CASSLGSQGYTEAFF. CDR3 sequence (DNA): TGTGCCAGCAGCTTAGGGAGTCAGGGATATACTGAAGCTTTCTTT.